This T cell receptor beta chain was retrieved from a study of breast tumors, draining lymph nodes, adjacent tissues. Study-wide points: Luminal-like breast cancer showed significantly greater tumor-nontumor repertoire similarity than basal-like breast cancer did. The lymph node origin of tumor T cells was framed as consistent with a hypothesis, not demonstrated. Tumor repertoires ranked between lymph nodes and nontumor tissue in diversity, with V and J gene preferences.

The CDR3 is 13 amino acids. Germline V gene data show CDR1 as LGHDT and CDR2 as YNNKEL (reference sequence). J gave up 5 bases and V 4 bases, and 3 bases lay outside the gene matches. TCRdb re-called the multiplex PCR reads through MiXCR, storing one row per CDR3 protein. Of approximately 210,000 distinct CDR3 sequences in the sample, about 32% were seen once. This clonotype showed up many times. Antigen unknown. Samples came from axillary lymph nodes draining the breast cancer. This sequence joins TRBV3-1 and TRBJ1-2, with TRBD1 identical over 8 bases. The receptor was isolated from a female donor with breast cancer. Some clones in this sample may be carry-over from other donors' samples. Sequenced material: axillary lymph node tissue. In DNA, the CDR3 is TGTGCCAGCAGCCTGGACAGGGAATATGGCTACACCTTC. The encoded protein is CASSLDREYGYTF.